This T cell receptor beta chain is from a study of blood T cell repertoires in COVID-19. Overall study context: Both acute and convalescent COVID-19 samples were obtained from the United States, Italy and Spain. From T cells, B-cell-depleted T cells, or PBMCs came the material, which was cDNA or gDNA.

Trimming removed 6 bases from V and 16 bases from J; junction bases left unmatched: 8. This CDR3 spans 13 amino acids. The V gene's germline CDR1 is SNHLY and CDR2 FYNNEI. During active infection, Seattle patients enrolled and were then monitored through disease. This clone appeared once. Original methodology: Amplification of reference gene primers provided the estimated nucleated cell counts. The data were produced by immunoSEQ multiplex PCR, yet TCRdb's version contains in-frame clones alone and is incomplete. That table supplies the V and J calls and clone size; D and trimming were determined from the DNA. Here the sample spans roughly 52,000 clones, over 80% being singletons.

Sequenced: peripheral blood. The clonotype originates from a man between 40 and 49 years old with COVID-19, enrolled during active disease. V is TRBV2 and J is TRBJ2-1; TRBD2 agrees at 14 bases. CDR3 sequence (DNA): TGTGCCAGCAGCCCGACTAGCGGGGGGGCATACTTCTTC. It specifies CASSPTSGGAYFF.